This T cell receptor beta chain was recorded in a study of blood T cell repertoires in COVID-19. About the study: Some COVID-19 samples were acute and others convalescent; all came from the United States, Italy and Spain. PBMCs, B-cell-depleted T cells, or T cells provided the cDNA or gDNA that made up the material.

Authors' methods: The assay estimated nucleated cells by amplifying reference gene primers. TCRdb keeps only in-frame clones here, not all; method: immunoSEQ multiplex PCR. From that table come the V and J calls and clone size; the DNA was used to work out D and trimming. The profile covers roughly 200,000 clones, with approximately 85% appearing a single time and around 3.3% taken by the ten largest. After removal of 4 bases from V and 2 bases from J, the junction contained 4 bases not matched to a gene. Germline lookup yields CDR1 SGDLS and CDR2 YYNGEE. This CDR3 has 14 amino acids. This sequence originates from a man between 60 and 75 years old with acute or convalescent COVID-19. The chain couples TRBV9 to TRBJ2-7, with TRBD2 matching 9 bases. Specimen: peripheral blood. CDR3 coding DNA: TGTGCCAGCAGCCCCCCTAGCGGGACCTACGAGCAGTACTTC. This translates into CASSPPSGTYEQYF.